This note documents a single T cell receptor beta chain sequence. Its antigen is still unknown. Assay used: immunoSEQ multiplex PCR; TCRdb lists only in-frame clones, some missing. The profile shows around 130,000 clones, nearly 95% of them singletons. The entry originates in a study of T cell responses to AZD1222 COVID-19 vaccine. Study details: Researchers grouped second doses given at about 4 or about 12 weeks into one pool.

Broader study findings: The breadth and depth of Spike-specific TCRs increased once two AZD1222 doses had been given. Repertoires were sampled only after the peak T cell response.

Sample: peripheral blood, taken on day 0 of AZD1222 vaccination. The receptor comes from an adult in good health.

Here the CDR3 reads CATTGEGPGGIQYF. Here the CDR3 DNA reads TGTGCCACCACAGGGGAGGGGCCTGGAGGCATTCAGTACTTC. This chain connects TRBV15 to TRBJ2-4; the D gene is possibly TRBD2 (7 bases). The germline V gene encodes CDR1 LNHNV and CDR2 YYDKDF (reference sequence). V was clipped by 7 bases and J by 9 bases, with 19 bases between them. CDR3 length: 14 residues.